Listed below are T cell receptor beta chains from one sample, sequenced in a study of cytomegalovirus exposure and HLA in healthy donors. Profiling relied on immunoSEQ multiplex PCR, and the TCRdb table lists in-frame clones only, not all of them. The table lists around 260,000 clones, 90% of them singletons. The sequencing sample was made of PBMCs. The receptors originated from a woman aged 25 to 39 in good health and CMV-seronegative. Both conserved end residues are part of each CDR3. D genes are given only for firm matches. A clone size is listed for some rows: how often the clone was seen (once, few, many), or a class if it is expanded.

cdr3_length clone_size d_call j_call v_call cdr3_aa cdr3_nt
18 NA TRBD2 TRBJ2-3 TRBV4-3 CASSPTPPPSGITDTQYF TGCGCCAGCAGCCCTACACCCCCGCCTAGCGGGATCACAGATACGCAGTATTTT
15 NA TRBD1 TRBJ1-2 TRBV2 CASSPQSGGGGLYTF TGTGCCAGCAGTCCCCAATCAGGGGGCGGAGGACTTTACACCTTC
14 once NA TRBJ1-3 TRBV5-6 CASSFRDTGNTIYF TGTGCCAGCAGCTTCCGGGACACCGGAAACACCATATATTTT
15 NA TRBD1 TRBJ2-2 TRBV6-5 CASSFDRGRTGELFF TGTGCCAGCAGTTTCGACAGGGGGCGTACCGGGGAGCTGTTTTTT
11 NA NA TRBJ1-1 TRBV19 CASSLGTEAFF TGTGCCAGTAGTTTGGGGACTGAAGCTTTCTTT
13 NA NA TRBJ2-1 TRBV12-5 CASGSREDTEQFF TGTGCTAGTGGTTCCCGCGAAGACACCGAGCAGTTCTTC
19 once TRBD2 TRBJ2-3 TRBV30 CAWSVLTPGLAGGRDTQYF TGTGCCTGGAGTGTACTCACGCCGGGACTAGCGGGAGGGAGAGATACGCAGTATTTT
15 NA NA TRBJ1-1 TRBV9 CASSVGGGGNTEAFF TGTGCCAGCAGCGTAGGGGGCGGGGGTAACACTGAAGCTTTCTTT
13 NA NA TRBJ2-5 TRBV14 CASSQVSAETQYF TGTGCCAGCAGCCAAGTTTCGGCGGAGACCCAGTACTTC
16 NA NA TRBJ2-7 TRBV6-5 CASSYSQGLPPYEQYF TGTGCCAGCAGTTACTCCCAGGGACTTCCCCCCTACGAGCAGTACTTC
16 once TRBD2 TRBJ2-4 TRBV27 CASSPGTSGVKNIQYF TGTGCCAGCAGTCCCGGGACTAGCGGGGTCAAAAACATTCAGTACTTC
14 NA NA TRBJ2-7 TRBV19 CASSIGGGRPEQYF TGTGCCAGTAGTATCGGTGGAGGTCGCCCCGAGCAGTACTTC
16 NA NA TRBJ2-1 TRBV5-4 CASSLLIASSYNEQFF TGTGCCAGCAGCTTACTCATAGCCAGCTCCTACAATGAGCAGTTCTTC
16 NA TRBD1 TRBJ1-2 TRBV7-9 CASSLGGQGTNYGYTF TGTGCCAGCAGCTTAGGGGGACAGGGAACCAACTATGGCTACACCTTC